This T cell receptor beta chain was captured in a study of spatial heterogeneity in lung cancer. Study details: The library had UMIs, and each TCR and UMI pair averaged more than ten raw reads.

The library protocol tagged each TCR cDNA with a unique molecular identifier. TCRdb itself ran the 5' RACE reads through MiXCR, one entry per CDR3 protein. The sample has 17,000 or so distinct CDR3 sequences, approximately 9.1% seen once. CDR3 length: 13 residues. V was shortened by 4 bases and J by 1 base, with 7 bases between the two germline ends. Germline V lookup: CDR1 MDHEN, CDR2 SYDVKM. Time point here: blood at routine non-recurrence follow-up after resection. This clonotype was picked up many times. This TCR derives from a female donor with early-stage non-small cell lung cancer. The sample in question was PBMCs, obtained at follow-up. The chain couples TRBV28 to TRBJ1-1, with D uncertain. CDR3 sequence: CASSSQQNTEAFF. The CDR3 DNA reads TGTGCCAGCAGTTCGCAGCAGAACACTGAAGCTTTCTTT.